This T cell receptor (beta chain) was observed in a study of tumor T cells in aggressive B-cell lymphoma. Repertoires were generated with immunoSEQ multiplex PCR, while TCRdb's copy carries only in-frame clones and drops some. The data contain more than 10,000 clones, around 90% of them singletons. The germline CDR1 and CDR2 sequences are SGDLS and YYNGEE. The CDR3 consists of 16 residues. Trimming shortened V by 2 bases and J by 4 bases, and 18 bases separated the two germline ends. V is TRBV9 and J is TRBJ2-5, with a weak D call TRBD1 (6 bases). The clonotype comes from an adult with diffuse large B cell lymphoma. Specimen: tumor tissue. Here the CDR3 DNA reads TGTGCCAGCAGCGTGGAGGCGAGGACAGCTGGAGAGACCCAGTACTTC. This encodes CASSVEARTAGETQYF.